The 16 T cell receptor beta chains presented below share a single source sample, sequenced in a study of ipilimumab plus nivolumab after autologous stem cell transplantation. Produced via immunoSEQ multiplex PCR; TCRdb's table is partial and in-frame only. The table records about 40,000 clones, 80% to 95% of them present only once. This specimen was PBMCs, taken in a trial of ipilimumab plus nivolumab as post-transplant consolidation. The receptors originated from a male donor with multiple myeloma.

The genes are TRBV7-3 and TRBJ2-3; D ambiguous. The CDR3 loop spans 16 amino acids. Germline V gene lookup returns CDR1 SGHTA and CDR2 FQGTGA. Trimming shortened V by 1 base and J by 1 base, and 12 bases separated the two germline ends. CDR3 in DNA: TGTGCCAGCAGCTTAAACGGAGCGACCGGCACAGATACGCAGTATTTT. Its translation: CASSLNGATGTDTQYF.

This sequence joins TRBV4-2 and TRBJ2-6; the D call may be TRBD1 or TRBD2 (6 bases each). The V end was cut by 1 base, the J end by 0 bases, with 13 bases between. The germline gives CDR1 LGHNA, CDR2 YNFKEQ. The CDR3 runs to 18 residues. The CDR3 here is CASSQVRGPSSGANVLTF. CDR3 DNA: TGTGCCAGCAGCCAAGTTCGGGGGCCGAGCTCTGGGGCCAACGTCCTGACTTTC.

The chain carries TRBV19 and TRBJ1-1; D uncertain. CDR3 length equals 14 residues. The germline V gene has CDR1 LNHDA and CDR2 SQIVND (reference sequence). Deletions cut 7 bases from V and 7 bases from J, with 19 bases between. The CDR3 loop is CASNKPGETLEAFF. The DNA for the CDR3 is TGTGCCAGTAACAAACCGGGAGAAACCCTTGAAGCTTTCTTT.

The V call is TRBV5-1, the J call TRBJ1-6; the match to TRBD1 covers 10 bases. With V trimmed by 4 bases and J by 7 bases, 2 bases remained unmatched. The CDR3 is 14 amino acids. Per the germline V gene, CDR1 is SGHRS and CDR2 is YFSETQ. The CDR3 spells CASSRDRGNSPLHF. CDR3 coding DNA: TGCGCCAGCAGCCGGGACAGGGGAAATTCACCCCTCCACTTT.

This clone was picked up one time. This rearrangement joins TRBV7-2 to TRBJ2-5; D unclear. The CDR3 runs 13 residues. Trimming took 5 bases from V and 1 from J, leaving 8 bases between them. Germline V gives CDR1 SGHTA, CDR2 FQGNSA. CDR3 protein: CASSRRLQETQYF. DNA for the CDR3: TGTGCCAGCAGCCGAAGGCTCCAAGAGACCCAGTACTTC.

The CDR3 DNA reads as TGTGCCAGCAGCTTTACCGGACAGGAAAATTCACCCCTCCACTTT. Its protein product is CASSFTGQENSPLHF. The V call is TRBV5-5, the J call TRBJ1-6; 7 bases align to TRBD1. The CDR3 has 15 residues. Germline loops: CDR1 SGHKS, CDR2 YYEKEE (reference sequence). The V and J ends lost 2 bases and 7 bases, in that order; junction bases with no gene match: 6.

The CDR3 DNA follows: TGTGCCAGCTCAAGGACTAGCGGCCAAGAGACCCAGTACTTC. This codes for CASSRTSGQETQYF. The chain has TRBV18 and TRBJ2-5, with TRBD2 matching over 10 bases. Unmatched junction bases numbered 1, after V lost 5 bases and J lost 1 base. Per germline, CDR1 KGHSH and CDR2 LQKENI. The CDR3 contains 14 residues.

This rearrangement joins TRBV11-2 to TRBJ1-5; D not resolved. V was trimmed by 3 bases and J by 6 bases, leaving 9 bases between them. The CDR3 totals 13 residues. The germline V gene has CDR1 SGHAT and CDR2 FQNNGV. CDR3 amino acids: CASSFGWGQPQHF. The DNA of the CDR3 is TGTGCCAGCAGCTTTGGGTGGGGTCAGCCCCAGCATTTT.

This clone was picked up one time. The chain is built from TRBV7-2 and TRBJ2-2; D is undetermined. Germline values: CDR1 SGHTA, CDR2 FQGNSA. There are 14 residues in the CDR3. Trimming took 2 bases from V and 4 from J, leaving 8 bases between them. In DNA, the CDR3 is TGTGCCAGCAGCTTAACCTGGAGCACCGGGGAGCTGTTTTTT. It specifies CASSLTWSTGELFF.

V and J are TRBV7-9 and TRBJ2-7; 12 bases are a match to TRBD1. V was pared by 5 bases and J by 2 bases, with 4 bases of the junction left unmatched. Germline lookup yields CDR1 SEHNR and CDR2 FQNEAQ (reference sequence). The CDR3 is made up of 15 amino acids. In DNA, the CDR3 is TGTGCCAGCAGCCTAGGGACAGGGGGCCCCTACGAGCAGTACTTC. Its protein product is CASSLGTGGPYEQYF.

V and J are TRBV20-1 and TRBJ2-3; D not resolved. Trimming shortened V by 6 bases and J by 3 bases, and 7 bases separated the two germline ends. Per the germline V gene, CDR1 is DFQATT and CDR2 is SNEGSKA (reference sequence). The CDR3 has 11 residues. The CDR3 DNA reads TGCAGTGCCCAGCAAACAGATACGCAGTATTTT. Residues: CSAQQTDTQYF.

The CDR3 DNA reads TGTGCCAGTAGTATCTCCCCCCGGGACCTCCACAATGAGCAGTTCTTC. It translates to CASSISPRDLHNEQFF. The V and J genes are TRBV19 and TRBJ2-1; the D gene could be TRBD1 or TRBD2 (5 bases each). Germline V CDR1 and CDR2: LNHDA, SQIVND (reference sequence). V lost 3 bases and J 5 bases, leaving 17 bases between the germline ends. This CDR3 contains 16 residues.

This clone was seen just once. The rearrangement links TRBV19 to TRBJ1-1; D ambiguous. The CDR3 loop spans 14 amino acids. The germline CDR1 and CDR2 sequences are LNHDA and SQIVND (reference sequence). V was trimmed by 3 bases and J by 3 bases, leaving 11 bases between them. In nucleotides, the CDR3 is TGTGCCAGTAGTATCGGGAGAAGGTACACTGAAGCTTTCTTT. It encodes CASSIGRRYTEAFF. Full variable domain (outside the CDR3, taken from reference TRBV19 and TRBJ1-1): DGGITQSPKYLFRKEGQNVTLSCEQNLNHDAMYWYRQDPGQGLRLIYYSQIVNDFQKGDIAEGYSVSREKKESFPLTVTSAQKNPTAFYLCASSIGRRYTEAFFGQGTRLTVV.

The J gene is TRBJ2-5, the V gene TRBV7-9; D unresolved. The CDR3 has 15 amino acids. V lost 5 bases and J 0 bases, leaving 13 bases between the germline ends. Germline CDR1 reads SEHNR; CDR2 reads FQNEAQ (reference sequence). The CDR3 here is CASSTIRTHQETQYF. The CDR3 bases are TGTGCCAGCAGCACGATAAGGACCCACCAAGAGACCCAGTACTTC.

This chain connects TRBV7-9 to TRBJ2-5; D not resolved. The CDR3 runs to 14 residues. The germline gives CDR1 SEHNR, CDR2 FQNEAQ (reference sequence). Deletions cut 0 bases from V and 5 bases from J, with 10 bases between. CDR3 residues: CASSLAYTTETQYF. The CDR3 nucleotides read TGTGCCAGCAGCTTAGCGTACACTACGGAGACCCAGTACTTC.

The V gene is TRBV28, the J gene TRBJ2-7, with D possibly TRBD2 on 6 matching bases. V dropped 1 base and J dropped 5 bases, with 12 bases sitting between them. There are 14 residues in the CDR3. The germline V gene encodes CDR1 MDHEN and CDR2 SYDVKM. The chain's CDR3 is CASSLLRGFNEQYF. The CDR3 DNA follows: TGTGCCAGCAGTTTATTGCGGGGTTTCAACGAGCAGTACTTC.